Shown below are 10 T cell receptor beta chains from a single sample sequenced in a study of blood T cell repertoires in COVID-19. Sequencing was performed with immunoSEQ multiplex PCR; in TCRdb, only in-frame clones are kept and a portion is missing. This sample has fewer than 75,000 clones; roughly three quarters occur once, and the top ten carry roughly 6%. Sequencing was performed on peripheral blood. All receptors come from an older woman with acute or convalescent COVID-19.

In this sample, this clone turned up once. V is TRBV25-1 and J is TRBJ1-4; D unresolved. The V end lost 1 base, the J end lost 8 bases, and 17 bases lay between the germline ends. Germline CDR1 and CDR2: MGHDK and SYGVNS. This CDR3 has 16 amino acids. The CDR3 reads CASSESSGSRREKLFF. CDR3 bases: TGTGCCAGCAGTGAATCCTCCGGGTCCCGCCGCGAAAAACTGTTTTTT.

This clone came up a few times. This sequence joins TRBV27 and TRBJ2-1; 11 bases map to TRBD2. V was clipped by 5 bases and J by 3 bases; unmatched bases: 3. Germline V CDR1 and CDR2: MNHEY, SMNVEV (reference sequence). The CDR3 contains 15 residues. In nucleotides, the CDR3 is TGTGCCAGCAGTGACGGGACTAGCGGCTACAATGAGCAGTTCTTC. Protein sequence: CASSDGTSGYNEQFF.

The chain joins TRBV4-2 to TRBJ1-1, with D possibly matching TRBD1 (6 bases). CDR1 and CDR2 (germline): LGHNA, YNFKEQ. The CDR3 sequence is 16 residues long. Between the trimmed V and J ends, which lost 3 bases and 2 bases, there was a span of 16 bases. This chain's CDR3 is CASSQESQGLNTEAFF. The CDR3 DNA follows: TGTGCCAGCAGCCAGGAGTCACAGGGTCTTAACACTGAAGCTTTCTTT.

V and J are TRBV5-1 and TRBJ1-3, with a weak D call TRBD1 (6 bases). Deletions cut 4 bases from V and 4 bases from J, with 12 bases between. Germline values: CDR1 SGHRS, CDR2 YFSETQ. The CDR3 sequence is 14 residues long. CDR3 bases: TGCGCCAGCAGCACTACAGGGACCGGAAACACCATATATTTT. Translating gives CASSTTGTGNTIYF. The complete variable domain, with remaining parts taken from reference TRBV5-1 and TRBJ1-3, reads KAGVTQTPRYLIKTRGQQVTLSCSPISGHRSVSWYQQTPGQGLQFLFEYFSETQRNKGNFPGRFSGRQFSNSRSEMNVSTLELGDSALYLCASSTTGTGNTIYFGEGSWLTVV.

This clone was picked up one time. The gene calls are TRBV7-2 and TRBJ2-5; D is undetermined. The germline V gene encodes CDR1 SGHTA and CDR2 FQGNSA. The V gene lost 6 bases and the J gene lost 5 bases, with 13 bases spanning the gap. The CDR3 has 13 amino acids. In nucleotides, the CDR3 is TGTGCCAGCAGGCGCGCGGCCGGGGAGACCCAGTACTTC. It yields the protein CASRRAAGETQYF.

The rearrangement uses TRBV14 and TRBJ2-1; D gene uncertain. The V gene's germline CDR1 is SGHDN and CDR2 FVKESK. This CDR3 contains 13 residues. Deletions cut 2 bases from V and 4 bases from J, with 6 bases between. Written as DNA, the CDR3 is TGTGCCAGCAGCCAATCCATTTACAATGAGCAGTTCTTC. This codes for CASSQSIYNEQFF.

The chain has TRBV7-8 and TRBJ2-7; the match to TRBD2 covers 10 bases. The CDR3 contains 14 residues. The germline V gene has CDR1 SGHVS and CDR2 FQNEAQ. Trimming removed 2 bases from V and 4 bases from J; junction bases left unmatched: 2. CDR3 bases: TGTGCCAGCAGCTTACTAGCGGGGGTGTACGAGCAGTACTTC. Translating gives CASSLLAGVYEQYF.

This clone was detected only a few times. V usage is TRBV5-6 and J usage is TRBJ2-5; TRBD2 is a possible D gene (5 bases). Trimming stripped 0 bases from V and 3 bases from J, with 12 bases between. Germline V gene sequence: CDR1 SGHDT, CDR2 YYEEEE. The CDR3 length is 15 residues. The CDR3 nucleotides read TGTGCCAGCAGCTTGGCCACTAGTATGGAAGAGACCCAGTACTTC. Translated, it gives CASSLATSMEETQYF.

V usage is TRBV19 and J usage is TRBJ2-1, with TRBD2 identical over 7 bases. V lost 4 bases to trimming and J lost 7 bases; unmatched junction nucleotides: 4. Germline V gene lookup returns CDR1 LNHDA and CDR2 SQIVND (reference sequence). CDR3 length: 13 amino acids. The CDR3 coding sequence is TGTGCCAGTAGTACCCTGGGAGGGAATGAGCAGTTCTTC. Translating it yields CASSTLGGNEQFF.

The chain employs TRBV5-1 and TRBJ2-2, with 7 bases matching TRBD1. CDR1 is SGHRS and CDR2 is YFSETQ in the germline V gene. V lost 3 bases and J lost 1; bases outside the gene matches: 0. There are 14 residues in the CDR3. CDR3 in amino acids: CASSWTGNTGELFF. The DNA for the CDR3 is TGCGCCAGCAGCTGGACAGGGAACACCGGGGAGCTGTTTTTT.